The 5 T cell receptor beta chains below all came from one sample that was sequenced in a study of T cell changes during pregnancy in multiple sclerosis. TCRdb's copy holds only in-frame clones and misses some; the assay was immunoSEQ multiplex PCR. The top ten hold roughly 1.4% of the sample, which has 70,000 to 100,000 clones, more than 90% seen once. The sequencing used peripheral blood, collected in the first trimester of pregnancy. The receptors were sampled from a female donor with multiple sclerosis, enrolled in a pregnancy study.

This sequence joins TRBV7-7 and TRBJ2-7; D gene ambiguous. The CDR3 runs to 15 residues. CDR1 is SSHAT, CDR2 FNYEAQ, per germline (reference sequence). Trimming took 1 base from V and 4 from J, leaving 14 bases between them. CDR3 sequence reads: CASSLGASSKYEQYF. CDR3 coding DNA: TGTGCCAGCAGCTTAGGAGCATCGTCAAAGTACGAGCAGTACTTC.

The gene calls are TRBV6-5 and TRBJ2-5; tentative D call: TRBD2 (6 bases). There are 13 residues in the CDR3. The germline V gene has CDR1 MNHEY and CDR2 SVGAGI. With 2 bases removed from V and 5 bases from J, the gap between germline ends came to 9 bases. The CDR3 DNA reads as TGTGCCAGCAGTTACGGGGGGAGGGAGACCCAGTACTTC. Amino acid sequence: CASSYGGRETQYF.

The gene calls are TRBV28 and TRBJ2-5; TRBD1 agrees at 8 bases. The junction had 8 bases not matched to a gene; V was cut back by 6 bases and J by 5 bases. CDR1 and CDR2 from the germline V gene are MDHEN and SYDVKM. The CDR3 contains 14 residues. CDR3 amino acids: CASRQTGAGETQYF. CDR3 sequence (DNA): TGTGCCAGCAGACAGACAGGGGCGGGGGAGACCCAGTACTTC.

The chain employs TRBV30 and TRBJ1-4; D perhaps matches TRBD1 (5 bases). V was cut by 3 bases and J by 4 bases, with 15 bases left in between. CDR1 is GTSNPN, CDR2 SVGIG, per germline (reference sequence). The CDR3 is made up of 15 amino acids. This chain's CDR3 is CAWRAKTASNEKLFF. For the CDR3, the DNA is TGTGCCTGGAGGGCAAAGACAGCAAGTAATGAAAAACTGTTTTTT.

The V call is TRBV6-1, the J call TRBJ2-7, with 7 bases matching TRBD2. V shed 1 base, J shed 4 bases, and the junction held 7 bases outside the gene matches. Germline V lookup: CDR1 MNHNS, CDR2 SASEGT. The CDR3 is 15 residues long. The DNA of the CDR3 is TGTGCCAGCAGTGAAGATCGAGCGGGGCGGTACGAGCAGTACTTC. It translates to CASSEDRAGRYEQYF.